The 24 T cell receptor beta chains below were found in one sample sequenced in a study of CD8+ T cells in alopecia areata. Extraction of RNA preceded its reverse transcription into cDNA, which served as the sequencing template. TCRdb's table, derived via immunoSEQ multiplex PCR, lists solely in-frame clones and lacks some. This table holds more than 90,000 clones, around 53% found once. Stated treatment: oral pan-JAK inhibitor, 5-10 mg twice daily. This sample comprised CD8+ T cells sorted from blood, obtained at week 24, from a patient treated with tofacitinib. Receptors were obtained from a human donor with alopecia areata.

The chain is built from TRBV19 and TRBJ1-1, with D possibly TRBD1 on 6 matching bases. V lost 6 bases and J lost 1, with 9 bases in between. The CDR3 loop spans 13 amino acids. The germline V gene has CDR1 LNHDA and CDR2 SQIVND (reference sequence). This CDR3 reads CASRDSGNTEAFF. CDR3 nucleotide sequence: TGTGCCAGTAGGGACAGCGGGAACACTGAAGCTTTCTTT.

The CDR3 spells CASSFGVAGGYQETQYF. CDR3 coding DNA: TGTGCCAGCAGCTTCGGCGTAGCGGGGGGTTACCAAGAGACCCAGTACTTC. The chain links TRBV11-2 to TRBJ2-5, with 10 bases matching TRBD2. This CDR3 contains 17 residues. J was trimmed by 0 bases and V by 3 bases; bases with no gene match: 7. Germline CDR1 is SGHAT and CDR2 is FQNNGV.

The chain has TRBV7-9 and TRBJ2-5; tentative D call: TRBD2 (5 bases). This CDR3 has 14 residues. The germline CDR1 and CDR2 sequences are SEHNR and FQNEAQ (reference sequence). V lost 1 base, J lost 3 bases, and 9 bases lay in between. In DNA form, the CDR3 reads TGTGCCAGCAGCTTAGTTAGGACTGAAGAGACCCAGTACTTC. Its translation: CASSLVRTEETQYF.

This clone has only a few counts. The V and J genes are TRBV5-4 and TRBJ2-1; 7 bases are shared with TRBD1. V trimming: 0 bases; J trimming: 5 bases; junction bases outside the gene matches: 5. The CDR3 has 15 residues. Germline CDR1 SGHNT, CDR2 YYREEE (reference sequence). Here the CDR3 DNA reads TGTGCCAGCAGCTTGGGACAGGGTTTGGACAATGAGCAGTTCTTC. This encodes CASSLGQGLDNEQFF.

The V call is TRBV5-1, the J call TRBJ2-3, with 11 nucleotides matching TRBD2. There are 17 residues in the CDR3. CDR1 is SGHRS and CDR2 is YFSETQ in the germline V gene. V lost 1 base and J lost 2; bases outside the gene matches: 6. The CDR3 DNA reads TGCGCCAGCAGCTTGCGTACTAGCGGGAGATACACAGATACGCAGTATTTT. Translating it yields CASSLRTSGRYTDTQYF.

CDR3 amino acids: CAWSGTGLYNEQFF. CDR3 DNA: TGTGCCTGGAGTGGAACAGGGTTGTACAATGAGCAGTTCTTC. The chain joins TRBV30 to TRBJ2-1, with D possibly matching TRBD1 (6 bases). V dropped 1 base and J dropped 4 bases, with 11 bases sitting between them. Germline V CDR1 and CDR2: GTSNPN, SVGIG (reference sequence). The CDR3 runs to 14 residues.

The chain is built from TRBV15 and TRBJ1-2, with D possibly matching TRBD1 (5 bases). CDR1 is LNHNV, CDR2 YYDKDF, per germline (reference sequence). V lost 0 bases, J lost 8 bases, and 10 bases lay in between. The CDR3 is 13 amino acids. CDR3 bases: TGTGCCACCAGCAGAGATGAGGGGTTGGGCTACACCTTC. Translated, it gives CATSRDEGLGYTF.

The chain carries TRBV21-1 and TRBJ2-7. TRBV21-1 is given as a pseudogene. CDR3 length: 15 residues. CDR3 in DNA: TGTGCCAGCAGCAATAGTCCCCCGACGGATGGCGAGCAGTACTTC. Its translation is CASSNSPPTDGEQYF.

This chain joins TRBV4-3 and TRBJ1-6, with TRBD1 matching over 7 bases. V was clipped by 2 bases and J by 7 bases; unmatched bases: 8. This CDR3 is 16 amino acids long. Germline loops: CDR1 LGHNA, CDR2 YSLEER. CDR3 residues: CASSQLTGDANSPLHF. The CDR3 bases are TGCGCCAGCAGCCAATTAACAGGGGACGCCAATTCACCCCTCCACTTT.

This clone was recorded once. V is TRBV13 and J is TRBJ2-3, with D perhaps TRBD2 (7 bases). CDR1 and CDR2 (germline): PRHDT, FYEKMQ (reference sequence). The ends were cut back, 4 bases at V and 5 bases at J, with 22 bases in the middle. This CDR3 comprises 17 residues. CDR3 region: CASSSYGKGGPKDTQYF. The DNA of the CDR3 is TGTGCCAGCAGCTCCTACGGGAAGGGGGGGCCGAAAGATACGCAGTATTTT.

Concerning this clone itself: The same CDR3 also results from other DNA sequences found in this sample. The rearrangement joins TRBV5-6 to TRBJ2-7; D call uncertain. Trimming pared 4 bases from V and 7 bases from J, leaving 9 bases between. Germline lookup yields CDR1 SGHDT and CDR2 YYEEEE. CDR3 length: 11 amino acids. CDR3 sequence reads: CASSTGGEQYF. As DNA, the CDR3 is TGTGCCAGCAGCACCGGTGGGGAGCAGTACTTC.

V and J are TRBV7-6 and TRBJ1-1; D uncertain. This CDR3 is 14 amino acids long. V shed 3 bases and J shed 6 bases, with 14 bases lying between them. Germline V gene data show CDR1 as SGHVS and CDR2 as FNYEAQ. CDR3 in DNA: TGTGCCAGCAGCTTTCAGGCGGGAAGGTCTGAAGCTTTCTTT. The encoded protein is CASSFQAGRSEAFF.

The chain joins TRBV10-2 to TRBJ2-7, with a possible D match to TRBD1 (6 bases). The V end was cut by 10 bases, the J end by 3 bases, with 10 bases between. This CDR3 region has 11 residues. Germline values: CDR1 WSHSY, CDR2 SAAADI. The CDR3 region is CAIRQDYEQYF. DNA of the CDR3: TGCGCCATCCGACAGGACTACGAGCAGTACTTC.

This rearrangement joins TRBV5-6 to TRBJ2-3; D is ambiguous. V lost 0 bases to trimming and J lost 2 bases, with 4 bases between them. The CDR3 sequence is 13 residues long. Per the germline V gene, CDR1 is SGHDT and CDR2 is YYEEEE. The CDR3 sequence: CASSLENTDTQYF. The DNA for the CDR3 is TGTGCCAGCAGCTTGGAAAACACAGATACGCAGTATTTT. Full variable domain (missing parts from reference TRBV5-6 and TRBJ2-3): DAGVTQSPTHLIKTRGQQVTLRCSPKSGHDTVSWYQQALGQGPQFIFQYYEEEERQRGNFPDRFSGHQFPNYSSELNVNALLLGDSALYLCASSLENTDTQYFGPGTRLTVL.

This clone has only a few counts. The rearrangement joins TRBV29-1 to TRBJ2-7; perhaps TRBD1 as D (6 bases). The CDR3 has 12 residues. The ends were cut back, 8 bases at V and 3 bases at J, with 14 bases in the middle. Looked up from germline, CDR1 is SQVTM and CDR2 is ANQGSEA. The CDR3 DNA reads as TGCAGCATGACAGGTCTCAACTACGAGCAGTACTTC. Translated, it gives CSMTGLNYEQYF.

The J gene is TRBJ2-7, the V gene TRBV13; weak D call: TRBD2 (6 bases). CDR1 is PRHDT and CDR2 is FYEKMQ in the germline V gene (reference sequence). Between the trimmed V and J ends, which lost 0 bases and 4 bases, there was a span of 10 bases. This CDR3 has 14 residues. The CDR3 DNA reads as TGTGCCAGCAGCTTAGGCGCGGGGACGTACGAGCAGTACTTC. This gives the protein CASSLGAGTYEQYF.

This clone was counted between two and nine times. The rearrangement joins TRBV5-6 to TRBJ2-1; tentatively, D is TRBD1 (5 bases). This CDR3 comprises 12 residues. Trimming cost V 4 bases and J 8 bases, with 10 bases left between them. CDR1 SGHDT and CDR2 YYEEEE come from the germline V gene. CDR3 coding DNA: TGTGCCAGCAGCAAAGGGGTTCATGAGCAGTTCTTC. Its protein is CASSKGVHEQFF.

The chain links TRBV5-1 to TRBJ1-5; the D gene is possibly TRBD1 (6 bases). V lost 4 bases and J lost 3, with 23 bases in between. Germline V gene data show CDR1 as SGHRS and CDR2 as YFSETQ. The CDR3 spans 18 residues. The CDR3 DNA reads as TGCGCCAGCAGCCACGTAGCGTCGCGGACAGAGGACAATCAGCCCCAGCATTTT. Translation gives CASSHVASRTEDNQPQHF.

J is TRBJ2-7 and V is TRBV29-1; D may correspond to TRBD1 or TRBD2 (5 bases each). Germline CDR1 SQVTM, CDR2 ANQGSEA. Trimming left V 3 bases short and J 3 bases short, with 12 bases between. The CDR3 runs 13 residues. The CDR3 DNA follows: TGCAGCGTTGATGGGGACGGAATCTACGAGCAGTACTTC. Translating it yields CSVDGDGIYEQYF.

The chain is built from TRBV27 and TRBJ1-1; 8 bases line up with TRBD1. In germline, CDR1 is MNHEY, CDR2 SMNVEV (reference sequence). This CDR3 is built from 17 residues. Trimming took 6 bases from V and 11 from J; bases not matched to a gene: 23. The CDR3 DNA is TGTGCCAGCAGCACACTGCATTCCGACAGGGGTTCTTCGTGGGCTTTCTTT. This gives the protein CASSTLHSDRGSSWAFF.

This clone was observed a few times. V gene TRBV14 combines with J gene TRBJ2-5, with D uncertain. The length of the CDR3 is 13 residues. Trimming left V 3 bases short and J 7 bases short, with 12 bases between. Germline V gene lookup returns CDR1 SGHDN and CDR2 FVKESK. The CDR3 spells CASSHHLLVTQYF. CDR3 DNA sequence: TGTGCCAGCAGCCATCATCTGTTGGTGACCCAGTACTTC.

The chain couples TRBV7-9 to TRBJ2-4, with 10 bases fitting TRBD1. The V gene end was trimmed by 5 bases and the J gene end by 11 bases; junction bases not matched to a gene: 3. CDR3 length: 12 amino acids. CDR1 and CDR2 (germline): SEHNR, FQNEAQ (reference sequence). The CDR3 DNA reads as TGTGCCAGCAGCCCGGGACAGGGGCTTCAGTACTTC. Translated, it gives CASSPGQGLQYF.

This chain uses TRBV2 with TRBJ1-6; D perhaps matches TRBD1 (5 bases). The germline CDR1 and CDR2 sequences are SNHLY and FYNNEI. The ends were cut back, 8 bases at V and 13 bases at J, with 6 bases in the middle. The CDR3 is 9 residues long. CDR3 amino acids: CASGAPLHF. In nucleotides, the CDR3 is TGTGCCAGCGGGGCCCCCCTCCACTTT.

The V call is TRBV19, the J call TRBJ2-1, with D unresolved. The V gene's germline CDR1 is LNHDA and CDR2 SQIVND (reference sequence). The CDR3 length is 15 residues. V lost 6 bases, J lost 0 bases, and 12 bases lay in between. The DNA of the CDR3 is TGTGCCAGTAGCCATATTCCTAGCTCCTACAATGAGCAGTTCTTC. Its protein is CASSHIPSSYNEQFF.